Shown below are 5 T cell receptor beta chains from a single sample sequenced in a study of T cells in Graves' hyperthyroidism and ophthalmopathy. Authors of the study amplified TCR beta CDR3 regions from RNA transcripts. The HTBI set primed first-round TCR CDR3 RT-PCR. Each CDR3 protein gets one entry after TCRdb re-called the multiplex PCR reads with MiXCR. Of over 200,000 distinct CDR3 sequences listed, 14% to 15% are singletons. The specimen sequenced was blood. Source of these receptors: a woman aged 35 to 49 with Graves' hyperthyroidism that later progressed to Graves' ophthalmopathy.

This chain connects TRBV7-3 to TRBJ2-7; tentatively, D is TRBD1 or TRBD2 (5 bases each). Germline V gene lookup returns CDR1 SGHTA and CDR2 FQGTGA. V lost 2 bases and J lost 5, with 16 bases in between. The CDR3 covers 15 residues. CDR3 coding DNA: TGTGCCAGCAGCTTAGGTATCGGGGCTGGTAACGAGCAGTACTTC. Its protein product is CASSLGIGAGNEQYF. Based on the CDR3 plus reference TRBV7-3 and TRBJ2-7, the full variable domain is GAGVSQTPSNKVTEKGKYVELRCDPISGHTALYWYRQSLGQGPEFLIYFQGTGAADDSGLPNDRFFAVRPEGSVSTLKIQRTERGDSAVYLCASSLGIGAGNEQYFGPGTRLTVT.

This clonotype showed up many times. The V and J genes are TRBV6-5 and TRBJ1-6; D not resolved. The CDR3 is 15 residues long. Between the trimmed V and J ends, which lost 0 bases and 7 bases, there was a span of 10 bases. CDR1 is MNHEY, CDR2 SVGAGI, per germline. The CDR3 protein is CASSYSMAANSPLHF. The CDR3 nucleotides read TGTGCCAGCAGTTACTCGATGGCGGCGAATTCACCCCTCCACTTT.

For the CDR3, the DNA is TGTGCCACCAGCAGAGAACCCAGGACAGGGTTTACAGATACGCAGTATTTT. Translation: CATSREPRTGFTDTQYF. The gene calls are TRBV15 and TRBJ2-3, with TRBD1 identical over 8 bases. Germline loops: CDR1 LNHNV, CDR2 YYDKDF (reference sequence). The J segment lost 3 bases and the V segment lost 0 bases, leaving 8 bases of the junction unmatched. The length of the CDR3 is 17 residues.

This clonotype was seen ten or more times. The rearrangement links TRBV10-3 to TRBJ2-7; 9 bases align to TRBD2. V lost 3 bases, J lost 3 bases, and 3 bases stayed unmatched. Per the germline V gene, CDR1 is ENHRY and CDR2 is SYGVKD. The CDR3 runs 14 residues. The CDR3, as DNA: TGTGCCATCAGTGATGAGCGGGGGGACTACGAGCAGTACTTC. It specifies CAISDERGDYEQYF.

The gene calls are TRBV20-1 and TRBJ1-2; no clear D gene. Trimming removed 0 bases at V and 4 bases at J, with 6 bases between. The CDR3 loop spans 12 amino acids. Germline CDR1 and CDR2: DFQATT and SNEGSKA (reference sequence). CDR3 in DNA: TGCAGTGCTAGAGAAGTAAGCTATGGCTACACCTTC. Translating gives CSAREVSYGYTF.